This TCR beta chain comes out of a study of cytomegalovirus exposure and HLA in healthy donors. Study-wide findings and caveats: Investigators reported approximately 170 TCR beta chains as tied to cytomegalovirus.

The donors were part of the validation cohort, which consisted of roughly 120 subjects and was separate from the first cohort of 600 to 850 subjects. Using immunoSEQ multiplex PCR, the repertoire was profiled, and TCRdb retains in-frame clones only, with some absent. This table has about 74,000 clones, approximately 94% appearing once. V was pared by 3 bases and J by 1 base, with 5 bases of the junction left unmatched. In germline, CDR1 is PRHDT, CDR2 FYEKMQ (reference sequence). CDR3 size: 15 residues. This clone was found once. No antigen is known for it. The sequence was collected from a woman aged 18-35 years in good health and CMV-seropositive. This rearrangement joins TRBV13 to TRBJ1-1; 7 nucleotides agree with TRBD1. Sequenced input: PBMCs. CDR3 DNA: TGTGCCAGCAGCTTTGGGCAGGGGGAGAACACTGAAGCTTTCTTT. This gives the protein CASSFGQGENTEAFF.